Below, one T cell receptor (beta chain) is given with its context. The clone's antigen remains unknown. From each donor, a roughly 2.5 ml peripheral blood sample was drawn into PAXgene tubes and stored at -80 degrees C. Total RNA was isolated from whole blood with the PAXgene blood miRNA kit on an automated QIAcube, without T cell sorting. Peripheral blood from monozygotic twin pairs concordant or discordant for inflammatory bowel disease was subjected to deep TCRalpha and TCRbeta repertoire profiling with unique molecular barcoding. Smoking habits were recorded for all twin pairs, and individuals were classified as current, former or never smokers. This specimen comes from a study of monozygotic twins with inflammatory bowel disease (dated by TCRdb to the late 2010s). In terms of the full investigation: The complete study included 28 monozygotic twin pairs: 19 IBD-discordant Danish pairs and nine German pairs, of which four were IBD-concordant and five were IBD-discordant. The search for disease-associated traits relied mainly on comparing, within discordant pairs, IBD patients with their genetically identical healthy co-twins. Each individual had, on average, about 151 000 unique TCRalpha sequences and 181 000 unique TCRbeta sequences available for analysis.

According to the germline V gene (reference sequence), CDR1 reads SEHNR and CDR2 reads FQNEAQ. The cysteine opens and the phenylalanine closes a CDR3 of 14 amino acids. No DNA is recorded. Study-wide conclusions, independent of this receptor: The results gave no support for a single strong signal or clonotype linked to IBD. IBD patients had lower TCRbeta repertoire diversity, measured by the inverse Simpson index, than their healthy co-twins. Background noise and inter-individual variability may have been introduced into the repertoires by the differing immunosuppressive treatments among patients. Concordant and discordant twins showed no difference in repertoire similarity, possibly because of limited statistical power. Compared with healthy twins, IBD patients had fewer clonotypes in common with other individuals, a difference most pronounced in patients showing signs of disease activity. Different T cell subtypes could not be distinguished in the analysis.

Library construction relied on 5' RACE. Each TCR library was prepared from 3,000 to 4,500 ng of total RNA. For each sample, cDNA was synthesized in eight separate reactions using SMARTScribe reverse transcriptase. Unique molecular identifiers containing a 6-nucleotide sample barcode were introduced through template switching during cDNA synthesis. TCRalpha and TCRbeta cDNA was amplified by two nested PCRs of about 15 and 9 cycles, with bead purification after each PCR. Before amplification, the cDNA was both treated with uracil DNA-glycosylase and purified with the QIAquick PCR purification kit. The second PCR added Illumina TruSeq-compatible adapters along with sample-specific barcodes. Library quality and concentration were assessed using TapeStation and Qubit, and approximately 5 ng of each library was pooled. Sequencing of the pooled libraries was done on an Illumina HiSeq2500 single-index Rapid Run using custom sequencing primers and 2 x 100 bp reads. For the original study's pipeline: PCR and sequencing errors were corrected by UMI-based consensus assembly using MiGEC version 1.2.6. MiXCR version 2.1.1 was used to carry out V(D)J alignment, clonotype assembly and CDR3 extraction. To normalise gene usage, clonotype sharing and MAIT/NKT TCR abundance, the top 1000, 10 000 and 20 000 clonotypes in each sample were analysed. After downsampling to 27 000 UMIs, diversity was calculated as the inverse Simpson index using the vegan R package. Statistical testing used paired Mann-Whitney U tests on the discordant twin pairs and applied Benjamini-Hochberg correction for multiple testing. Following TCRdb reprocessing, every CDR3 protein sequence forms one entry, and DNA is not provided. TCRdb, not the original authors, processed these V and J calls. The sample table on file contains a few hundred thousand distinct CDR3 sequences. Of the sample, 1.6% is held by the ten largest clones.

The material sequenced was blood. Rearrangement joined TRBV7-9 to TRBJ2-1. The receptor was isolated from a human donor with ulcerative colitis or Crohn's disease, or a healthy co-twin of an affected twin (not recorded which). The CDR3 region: CASSPITNYNEQFF.